Listed below are T cell receptor beta chains from one sample, sequenced in a study of siplizumab effects on memory and regulatory T cells. Only in-frame clones appear in the TCRdb table, and some are missing; sequencing was by immunoSEQ multiplex PCR. The top ten hold around 0.7% of the sample, which has some 97,000 clones, around 92% seen once. The sequenced material came from Tregs sorted from blood. Receptor source: a human donor in good health. Both conserved end residues are part of each CDR3.

>TRBV11-2
CASSLIFAFTDTQYF
>TRBV5-5
CASSFGTTNEKLFF
>TRBV20-1
CSATGTGEQYF
>TRBV19
CASQSAGLSYNEQFF
>TRBV15
CATSRDRRETNTGELFF
>TRBV9
CASSVRVFGSNPANEQFF
>TRBV6-6
CASRGQVPTDTQYF
>TRBV5-6
CASTRGTGELFF
>TRBV27
CASSFGTGGLHEQYF
>TRBV29-1
CSCRTGPYSPLHF
>TRBV7-8
CASSFRNTEAFF
>TRBV27
CASSLAGSKQETQYF
>TRBV21-1
CASSNLPTYEQYF
>TRBV18
CASSQRDGHNQPQHF
>TRBV19
CASSISGSYYTF
>TRBV25-1
CASSELGAQGNEQFF
>TRBV7-9
CASSLERGLGYGYTF
>TRBV10-1
CASSKTRGQGAPWNTGELFF
>TRBV10-3
CAISMDRAGEAFF
>TRBV6-5
CASTLGFDTEAFF
>TRBV11-2
CASSSGLAGAVETQYF
>TRBV5-1
CASSETGQVAETQYF
>TRBV6-1
CASSGDRSYQPQHF
>TRBV4-1
CASSQSGQGIHEQFF
>TRBV5-1
CASSLGVAEKLFF
>TRBV10-2
CASSPQGSYGYTF
>TRBV5-1
CASRRQGATNEKLFF
>TRBV5-6
CASSFEGTSGRQETQYF
>TRBV29-1
CSVGGAGGDLYGYTF
>TRBV19
CASATTGSPNEQFF
>TRBV19
CASSSRNEWSQPQHF
>TRBV6-1
CASSEMGRAQETQYF
>TRBV5-1
CASSLLPGTLNEKLFF
>TRBV6-4
CASSPTGTGAGELFF
>TRBV5-4
CASSLGTFSGANVLTF
>TRBV4-1
CASSRLEGAPYNEQFF
>TRBV7-6
CASSLGAGGARSLDNEQFF
>TRBV7-9
CASSLGLPDTQYF
>TRBV5-1
CASSLEGQGETQYF
>TRBV19
CASSNTDTQYF
>TRBV15
CATSREPVSYEQYF
>TRBV5-1
CASRALATSTDTQYF
>TRBV9
CASSVANVPQYF
>TRBV10-2
CASALGQPNTEAFF
>TRBV6-6
CASTSTVSYEQYF
>TRBV6-6
CASSYSLGAKDFF
>TRBV19
CASRDRGHGYTF
>TRBV5-1
CASKGLAGEGAGELFF
>TRBV9
CASSGDRGSEAFF
>TRBV2
CASSQGLAREQYF
>TRBV27
CASSLSIFRAGETQYF
>TRBV29-1
CSVVPLSGNTIYF
>TRBV28
CASSLLGTGGRYGYTF
>TRBV10-3
CAISESKGTDTQYF
>TRBV18
CASSPRKKVDYNEQFF
>TRBV21-1
CASSPRLVTSYEQYF